The rows below give T cell receptor beta chains drawn from one sample of a study of T-cell memory formation after mild COVID-19. MiXCR was run by TCRdb on the 5' RACE reads, yielding one entry per CDR3 protein. Of about 600,000 distinct CDR3 sequences in the sample, about a fifth were seen once. Sequencing was performed on PBMCs or a T cell subset sorted from them (not recorded which). All receptors come from an adult woman who had mild COVID-19 (a few samples of this study predate the infection). Cell type and time point are not known. The CDR3 runs from the conserved cysteine through the conserved F or W. A D gene is named only where the DNA matches it firmly. Some rows have no size entry. The others give once, few or many, or a class for an expanded clone.

J: TRBJ2-4
length: 16
V: TRBV30
D: NA
size: NA
CDR3: CAWSVQVILAKNIQYF
DNA: TGTGCCTGGAGTGTACAAGTAATACTAGCCAAAAACATTCAGTACTTC

J: TRBJ2-3
length: 12
V: TRBV6-2/TRBV6-3
D: NA
size: NA
CDR3: CASSYGSDTQYF
DNA: TGTGCCAGCAGTTACGGGTCAGATACGCAGTATTTT

J: TRBJ1-1
length: 16
V: TRBV6-2/TRBV6-3
D: NA
size: NA
CDR3: CASSYSISRGRTEAFF
DNA: TGTGCCAGCAGTTACTCAATTTCGAGGGGAAGGACTGAAGCTTTCTTT

J: TRBJ2-7
length: 16
V: TRBV12-3/TRBV12-4
D: NA
size: NA
CDR3: CASSLRDSGSSGEQYF
DNA: TGTGCCAGCAGTTTACGGGATAGCGGAAGCTCTGGCGAGCAGTACTTC

J: TRBJ2-1
length: 15
V: TRBV12-3/TRBV12-4
D: TRBD2
size: NA
CDR3: CASSLREGRWNEQFF
DNA: TGTGCCAGCAGTTTAAGGGAGGGCCGATGGAATGAGCAGTTCTTC

J: TRBJ2-4
length: 19
V: TRBV21-1
D: NA
size: NA
CDR3: CASSKVGKLAGDLKNIQYF
DNA: TGTGCCAGCAGCAAAGTAGGAAAACTAGCGGGGGACTTGAAAAACATTCAGTACTTC

J: TRBJ2-3
length: 13
V: TRBV4-2
D: NA
size: NA
CDR3: CASSQDSADTQYF
DNA: TGTGCCAGCAGCCAAGATTCAGCAGATACGCAGTATTTT

J: TRBJ2-1
length: 24
V: TRBV7-8
D: TRBD2
size: few
CDR3: CASSSSRFRRTELAGGGSYNEQFF
DNA: TGTGCCAGCAGCAGTTCTAGATTCAGGCGGACTGAGCTAGCGGGAGGAGGCTCCTACAATGAGCAGTTCTTC

J: TRBJ2-5
length: 11
V: TRBV28
D: NA
size: NA
CDR3: CASSLGATQYF
DNA: TGTGCCAGCAGTTTAGGGGCGACCCAGTACTTC

J: TRBJ2-1
length: 11
V: TRBV29-1
D: NA
size: NA
CDR3: CSVGHNREQFF
DNA: TGCAGCGTTGGTCATAATCGCGAGCAGTTCTTC

J: TRBJ2-3
length: 15
V: TRBV4-1
D: TRBD1
size: NA
CDR3: CASSRIQGNTDTQYF
DNA: TGCGCCAGCAGCCGCATACAGGGGAACACAGATACGCAGTATTTT

J: TRBJ2-7
length: 14
V: TRBV24-1
D: NA
size: NA
CDR3: CATSDAIRANEQYF
DNA: TGTGCCACCAGTGACGCAATCCGGGCCAACGAGCAGTACTTC

J: TRBJ1-2
length: 15
V: TRBV5-1
D: NA
size: NA
CDR3: CASSLSGKVGYGYTF
DNA: TGCGCCAGCAGCTTGTCAGGGAAGGTGGGCTATGGCTACACCTTC

J: TRBJ1-1
length: 14
V: TRBV7-9
D: NA
size: NA
CDR3: CASSLDSRETEAFF
DNA: TGTGCCAGCAGCCTGGACAGCCGGGAGACTGAAGCTTTCTTT

J: TRBJ2-1
length: 15
V: TRBV7-9
D: NA
size: NA
CDR3: CASSLAGGARNEQFF
DNA: TGTGCCAGCAGCTTAGCGGGCGGGGCCCGCAATGAGCAGTTCTTC

J: TRBJ1-6
length: 18
V: TRBV7-2
D: NA
size: NA
CDR3: CASSLSLTGSVPNSPLHF
DNA: TGTGCCAGCAGCTTATCACTAACCGGGTCAGTCCCTAATTCACCCCTCCACTTT

J: TRBJ2-2
length: 14
V: TRBV9
D: NA
size: few
CDR3: CASSVVSETGELFF
DNA: TGTGCCAGCAGCGTAGTGTCAGAGACCGGGGAGCTGTTTTTT

J: TRBJ2-7
length: 14
V: TRBV29-1
D: NA
size: NA
CDR3: CSVPTRQGWCEQYF
DNA: TGCAGCGTCCCTACGAGGCAGGGCTGGTGCGAGCAGTACTTC

J: TRBJ2-7
length: 14
V: TRBV20-1
D: TRBD2
size: NA
CDR3: CSARSGIGSYEQYF
DNA: TGCAGTGCCCGTAGCGGGATCGGCTCCTACGAGCAGTACTTC

J: TRBJ2-1
length: 18
V: TRBV4-1
D: TRBD2
size: NA
CDR3: CASSQRTSGGSGYNEQFF
DNA: TGCGCCAGCAGCCAAAGGACTAGCGGGGGTTCAGGGTACAATGAGCAGTTCTTC

J: TRBJ1-1
length: 15
V: TRBV7-2
D: NA
size: few
CDR3: CASSLNRLPNTEAFF
DNA: TGTGCCAGCAGCCTAAACCGACTCCCGAACACTGAAGCTTTCTTT

J: TRBJ2-1
length: 14
V: TRBV4-3
D: NA
size: NA
CDR3: CASSQGAGHNEQFF
DNA: TGCGCCAGCAGCCAAGGAGCGGGTCACAATGAGCAGTTCTTC

J: TRBJ1-6
length: 14
V: TRBV7-9
D: TRBD1
size: few
CDR3: CASSQTGENSPLHF
DNA: TGTGCCAGCAGCCAGACAGGGGAAAATTCACCCCTCCACTTT